This T cell receptor (beta chain) was sequenced in a study of radiation and T cells in renal cell carcinoma. Assay: immunoSEQ multiplex PCR; the TCRdb copy retains only in-frame clones and omits some. The top ten hold 15% to 20% of the sample, which has 130,000 to 150,000 clones, 80% to 90% seen once. Time point specified: blood 4 weeks post-SBRT, at nephrectomy. The treatment here: 15 Gy SBRT to primary tumor, nephrectomy 4 weeks later. This specimen was blood, taken from a patient whose treatment included radiotherapy and nephrectomy. The receptor comes from a woman between 50 and 59 years old with renal cell carcinoma.

CDR3 loop: CASSLVLPGTGGGNQPQHF. The CDR3 DNA is TGTGCCAGCAGCTTGGTTCTCCCCGGGACAGGTGGTGGGAATCAGCCCCAGCATTTT. The chain recombines TRBV5-6 with TRBJ1-5, with 8 bases matching TRBD1. CDR3 size: 19 residues. V dropped 0 bases and J dropped 4; count of bases not matched to a gene: 15. Germline CDR1 SGHDT, CDR2 YYEEEE.